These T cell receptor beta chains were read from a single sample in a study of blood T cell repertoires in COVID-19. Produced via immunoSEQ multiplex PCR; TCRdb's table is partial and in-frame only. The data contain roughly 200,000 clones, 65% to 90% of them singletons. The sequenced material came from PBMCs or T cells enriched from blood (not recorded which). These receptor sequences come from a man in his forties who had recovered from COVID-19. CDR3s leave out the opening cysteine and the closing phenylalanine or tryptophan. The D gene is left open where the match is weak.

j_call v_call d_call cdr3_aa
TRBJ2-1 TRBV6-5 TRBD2 ASTLLAGGNEQF
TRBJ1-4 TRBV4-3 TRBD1 ASSQDPGQGVEKLF
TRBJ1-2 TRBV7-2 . ASSLEGGGGYT
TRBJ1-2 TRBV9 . ASSGTGFDGYT
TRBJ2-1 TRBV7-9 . ASSLIGDEQF
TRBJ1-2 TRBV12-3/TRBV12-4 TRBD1 ASSADRDYGYT
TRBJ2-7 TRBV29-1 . SVGARSYEQY
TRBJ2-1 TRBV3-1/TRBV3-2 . ASSQGPGATYNEQF
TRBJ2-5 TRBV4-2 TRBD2 ASSQDRGRAQETQY
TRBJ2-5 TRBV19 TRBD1 ASSMTGGFQETQY
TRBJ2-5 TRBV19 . ASSIGGGTAEETQY
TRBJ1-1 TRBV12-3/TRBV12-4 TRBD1 ASSPDRVREAF
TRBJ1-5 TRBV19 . ASSHRARRPREPQH
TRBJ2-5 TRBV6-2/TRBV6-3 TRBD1 ASSQPGTAQETQY
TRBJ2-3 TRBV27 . ASSYRGTDTQY
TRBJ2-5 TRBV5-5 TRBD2 ASRRTSGSGETQY
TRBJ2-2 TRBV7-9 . ASERTDNTGELF
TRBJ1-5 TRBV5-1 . ASSWDIDQPQH
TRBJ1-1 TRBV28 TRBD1 ASSSATGLTEAF
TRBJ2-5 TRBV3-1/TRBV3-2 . ASSLPDRIQETQY
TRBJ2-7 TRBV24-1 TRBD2 ATSDRTSGYNEQY
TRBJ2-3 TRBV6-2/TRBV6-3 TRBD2 ASSYSPLSGSDTDTQY
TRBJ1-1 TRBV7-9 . ASSRGQTNMNTEAF
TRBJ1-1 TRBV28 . ASSLSRGYTEAF
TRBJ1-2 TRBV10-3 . AISESGGAAYGYT
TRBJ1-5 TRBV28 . ASSPQGRGSNQPQH
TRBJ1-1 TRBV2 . ASSAQVNTEAF
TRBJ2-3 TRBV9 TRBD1 ASSVGQGASTDTQY
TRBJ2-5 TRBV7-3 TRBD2 ASSPATAGLAGIQETQY
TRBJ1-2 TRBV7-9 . ASSLAVGAYGYT
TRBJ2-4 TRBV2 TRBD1 ASSVTGGGNIQY
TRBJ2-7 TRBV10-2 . ASRPLEREQY
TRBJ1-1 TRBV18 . ASSSIREGEAF
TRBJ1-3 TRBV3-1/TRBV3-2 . ASSQDMRQSTNTIY
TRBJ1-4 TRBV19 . ASSILRDIGEKLF
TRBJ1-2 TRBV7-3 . ASSLGTPPSTYGYT
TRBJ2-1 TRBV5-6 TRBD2 ASSLDFSSGYNEQF
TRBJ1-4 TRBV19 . ASSTRRVEEKLF
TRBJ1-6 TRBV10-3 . ASRGSSYNSPLH
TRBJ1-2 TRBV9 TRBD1 ASSVDVGQNYGYT
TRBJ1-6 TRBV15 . ATSRGQTDNSPLH
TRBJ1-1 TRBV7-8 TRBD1 ASSSHRGTEAF
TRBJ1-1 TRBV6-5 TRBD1 ASSLNGQASQRAF
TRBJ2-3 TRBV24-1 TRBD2 ATSDPGGTSGSDTQY
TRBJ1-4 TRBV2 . ASSGDPNEKLF
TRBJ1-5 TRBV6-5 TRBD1 ASSSRDRLNQPQH
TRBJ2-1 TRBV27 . ASLSRGDPNNEQF
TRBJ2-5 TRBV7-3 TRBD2 ASSLNPLAGQETQY
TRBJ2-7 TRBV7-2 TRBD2 ASSFYTSGRPF
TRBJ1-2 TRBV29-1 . SVPLGVNYGYT
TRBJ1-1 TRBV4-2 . ASSQEGAGEGVTEAF
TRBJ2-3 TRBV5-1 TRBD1 ASSTGTGGINTDTQY
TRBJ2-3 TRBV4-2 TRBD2 ASSRRTSGSSTDTQY
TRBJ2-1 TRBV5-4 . ASTKGGHSSYNEQF
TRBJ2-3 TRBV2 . ASSQEGTDTQY
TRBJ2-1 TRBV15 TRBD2 ATSRDLLAGRDEQF
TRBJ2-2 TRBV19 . ASSPGQTYNTGELF
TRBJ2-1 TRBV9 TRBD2 ASSSSGLAGGPFYNEQF
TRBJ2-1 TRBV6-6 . ASITSDSYNEQF